The source of this T cell receptor (beta chain) is a study of PD-L1 blockade in urothelial cancer. Study at large: The researchers analyzed blood 3 weeks (second dose) and 6 weeks after treatment start. T cells numbered a median of 141,255 in the blood samples. Study-level points and caveats: Below-median TCR clonality that was measured in pretreatment blood predicted better survival.

As regards this clone: Its antigen is undetermined.

Per germline, CDR1 MGHDK and CDR2 SYGVNS. V dropped 2 bases and J dropped 4 bases, with 15 bases sitting between them. CDR3 length equals 16 residues. Time point: peripheral blood 6 weeks after treatment start. The repertoire was sequenced with immunoSEQ multiplex PCR; TCRdb's copy has only in-frame clones and lacks some. The sample consists of about 120,000 clones, about 83% of them appearing once. This sequence originates from a man aged 45-65 years with urothelial cancer. Sequenced material: PBMCs, taken around atezolizumab (anti-PD-L1) treatment. V gene TRBV25-1 combines with J gene TRBJ2-1; maybe TRBD2 (6 bases). Written as DNA, the CDR3 is TGTGCCAGCAGTGAAACTACGGGAGAATCTTACAATGAGCAGTTCTTC. Translation: CASSETTGESYNEQFF.